This TCR beta chain was documented in a study of cytomegalovirus exposure and HLA in healthy donors. Study-level results: Listed as cytomegalovirus-associated were 150 to 200 TCR beta chains.

This CDR3 region has 15 residues. V lost 0 bases and J lost 2, with 11 bases in between. The germline CDR1 and CDR2 sequences are MNHEY and SVGAGI. A word on this clone: Its specificity is not known.

Amplification used 60 Vbeta primers and 13 Jbeta primers. Sequencing was performed with immunoSEQ multiplex PCR; in TCRdb, only in-frame clones are kept and a portion is missing. This table has around 150,000 clones, approximately 71% appearing once. The sample consisted of PBMCs. The origin of this receptor is a woman in her late teens or twenties in good health and CMV-seropositive. This chain joins TRBV6-5 and TRBJ2-7; D is uncertain. The CDR3 loop reads CASSYSRQYPYEQYF. In DNA form, the CDR3 reads TGTGCCAGCAGTTACTCGAGGCAGTACCCCTACGAGCAGTACTTC.